This TCR beta chain originates from a study of blood T cell repertoires in COVID-19. Study in general: Acute-phase and convalescent COVID-19 samples originated in the United States, Italy and Spain. T cells, B-cell-depleted T cells, or PBMCs supplied cDNA or gDNA.

The CDR3 is made up of 16 amino acids. Per the germline V gene, CDR1 is SGHRS and CDR2 is YFSETQ. V lost 3 bases to trimming and J lost 2 bases, with 14 bases between them. Clones were read by immunoSEQ multiplex PCR, and TCRdb kept only the in-frame ones, dropping some. Of roughly 65,000 clones in the sample, approximately 86% were seen once. V is TRBV5-1 and J is TRBJ2-2, with TRBD2 as a possible D gene (5 bases). Sequenced sample: peripheral blood. This sequence originates from a woman aged 60-75 years with acute or convalescent COVID-19. Written as DNA, the CDR3 is TGCGCCAGCAGCTCGGACGGCACTAGAAACACCGGGGAGCTGTTTTTT. Amino acids: CASSSDGTRNTGELFF.